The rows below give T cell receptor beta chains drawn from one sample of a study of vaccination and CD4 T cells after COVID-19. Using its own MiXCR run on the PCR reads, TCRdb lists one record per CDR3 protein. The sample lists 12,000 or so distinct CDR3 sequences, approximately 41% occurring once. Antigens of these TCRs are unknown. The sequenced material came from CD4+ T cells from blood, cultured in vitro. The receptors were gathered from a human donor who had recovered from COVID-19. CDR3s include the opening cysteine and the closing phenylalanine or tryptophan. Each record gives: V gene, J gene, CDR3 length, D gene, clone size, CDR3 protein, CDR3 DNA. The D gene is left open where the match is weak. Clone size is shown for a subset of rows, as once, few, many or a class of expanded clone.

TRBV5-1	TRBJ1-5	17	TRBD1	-	CASSWGPTGVSRQPQHF	TGCGCCAGCAGCTGGGGCCCGACAGGGGTTAGTCGTCAGCCCCAGCATTTT
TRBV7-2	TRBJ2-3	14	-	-	CASRLDGLKGGKYF	TGTGCCAGCAGATTAGACGGTTTGAAGGGGGGGAAGTATTTT
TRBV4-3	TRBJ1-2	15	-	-	CASSQDLRENYGYTF	TGCGCCAGCAGCCAAGATCTCAGGGAAAACTATGGCTACACCTTC
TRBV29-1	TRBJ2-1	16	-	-	CSVEDGRPSSYNEQFF	TGCAGCGTTGAAGATGGTAGGCCTAGCTCCTACAATGAGCAGTTCTTC
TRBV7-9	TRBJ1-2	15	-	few	CAGSGQNDKFGGYTF	TGTGCCGGGTCTGGACAGAATGATAAGTTTGGTGGCTACACCTTC
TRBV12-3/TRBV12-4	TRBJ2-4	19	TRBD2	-	CASSSLRTSGDLAKNIQYF	TGTGCCAGCAGTTCGCTAAGGACTAGCGGTGATCTAGCCAAAAACATTCAGTACTTC
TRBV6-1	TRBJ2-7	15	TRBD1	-	CASSPGQVSTYEQYF	TGTGCCAGCAGTCCGGGACAGGTCTCGACCTACGAGCAGTACTTC
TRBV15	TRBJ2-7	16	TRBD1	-	CATSRVRQGVSYEQYF	TGTGCCACCAGCAGAGTTCGACAGGGGGTGTCCTACGAGCAGTACTTC
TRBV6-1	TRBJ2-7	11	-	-	CASSRGTEQYF	TGTGCCAGCAGCCGGGGCACCGAGCAGTACTTC
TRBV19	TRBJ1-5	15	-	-	CASSAEIVGGQPQHF	TGTGCCAGTAGTGCCGAAATCGTGGGGGGTCAGCCCCAGCATTTT
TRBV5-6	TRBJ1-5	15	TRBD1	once	CASSLGGIQGQPQHF	TGTGCCAGCAGCTTGGGGGGGATACAGGGGCAGCCCCAGCATTTT
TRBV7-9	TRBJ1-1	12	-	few	CASMGRSTEAFF	TGTGCCAGTATGGGACGCAGCACTGAAGCTTTCTTT
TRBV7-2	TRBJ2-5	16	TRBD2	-	CASSQHLAGGTETQYF	TGTGCCAGCAGCCAGCATTTGGCGGGGGGAACAGAGACCCAGTACTTC
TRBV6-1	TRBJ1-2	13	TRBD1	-	CASARDRDYGYTF	TGTGCCAGCGCCCGGGACAGAGATTATGGCTACACCTTC
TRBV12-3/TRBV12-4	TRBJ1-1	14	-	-	CASSLQVLNTEAFF	TGTGCCAGCAGTTTACAGGTTTTGAACACTGAAGCTTTCTTT
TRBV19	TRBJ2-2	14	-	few	CASLRQVNTGELFF	TGTGCCAGCTTACGCCAAGTCAACACCGGGGAGCTGTTTTTT
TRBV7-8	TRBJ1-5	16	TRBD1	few	CASSPRTGLSNQPQHF	TGTGCCAGCAGCCCTAGGACAGGGTTGAGCAATCAGCCCCAGCATTTT
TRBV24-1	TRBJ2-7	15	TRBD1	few	CATSAGTGIRYEQYF	TGTGCCACCAGTGCGGGGACAGGGATTCGGTACGAGCAGTACTTC
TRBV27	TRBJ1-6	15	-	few	CASSLGALVNSPLHF	TGTGCCAGCAGTTTAGGGGCCCTGGTTAATTCACCCCTCCACTTT
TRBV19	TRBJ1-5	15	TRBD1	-	CASSTQGYSNQPQHF	TGTGCCAGTAGTACACAGGGGTATAGCAATCAGCCCCAGCATTTT
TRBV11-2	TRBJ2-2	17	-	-	CASSLVVGRHNTGELFF	TGTGCCAGCAGCTTAGTAGTCGGTCGACACAACACCGGGGAGCTGTTTTTT
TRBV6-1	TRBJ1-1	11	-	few	CASYLNTEAFF	TGTGCCAGTTATCTAAACACTGAAGCTTTCTTT
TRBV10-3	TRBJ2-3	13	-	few	CAISGGVTDTQYF	TGTGCCATCAGTGGCGGGGTCACAGATACGCAGTATTTT
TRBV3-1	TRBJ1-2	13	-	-	CASGPSEAYGYTF	TGTGCCAGCGGTCCTAGTGAGGCCTATGGCTACACCTTC
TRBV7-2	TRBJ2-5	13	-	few	CASSLDWGKTQYF	TGTGCCAGCAGCTTAGACTGGGGAAAGACCCAGTACTTC
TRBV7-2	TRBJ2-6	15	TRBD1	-	CASSLDRAGANVLTF	TGTGCCAGCAGCTTGGACAGGGCCGGGGCCAACGTCCTGACTTTC
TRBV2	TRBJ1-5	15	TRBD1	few	CASSGDRAINQPQHF	TGTGCCAGCAGTGGGGACAGGGCTATCAATCAGCCCCAGCATTTT
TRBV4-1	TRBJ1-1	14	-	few	CASSQPRSGTEAFF	TGCGCCAGCAGCCAGCCCAGGTCGGGGACTGAAGCTTTCTTT
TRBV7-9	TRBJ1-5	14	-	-	CASSSSNSNQPQHF	TGTGCCAGCAGCTCCAGCAACAGTAATCAGCCCCAGCATTTT
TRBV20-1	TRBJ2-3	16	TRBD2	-	CSAIGRGGWLSDTQYF	TGCAGTGCTATCGGGCGGGGGGGCTGGTTGTCAGATACGCAGTATTTT
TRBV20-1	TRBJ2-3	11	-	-	CSALRGDTQYF	TGCAGTGCCCTTCGGGGGGATACGCAGTATTTT
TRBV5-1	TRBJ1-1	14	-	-	CASSFTTVNTEAFF	TGCGCCAGCAGCTTCACTACGGTGAACACTGAAGCTTTCTTT
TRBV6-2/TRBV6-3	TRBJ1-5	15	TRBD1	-	CASSSDRELNQPQHF	TGTGCCAGCAGCTCCGACAGGGAGCTAAATCAGCCCCAGCATTTT
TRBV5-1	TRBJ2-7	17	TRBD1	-	CASSLNTGASLRSQQYF	TGCGCCAGCAGCTTGAATACAGGGGCCTCCCTAAGGTCCCAGCAGTACTTC
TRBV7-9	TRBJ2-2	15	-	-	CASSSTGDYTGELFF	TGTGCCAGCAGCTCGACCGGGGATTACACCGGGGAGCTGTTTTTT
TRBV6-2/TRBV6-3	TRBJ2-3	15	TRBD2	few	CASSYAGRGTDTQYF	TGTGCCAGCAGTTACGCTGGGAGGGGCACAGATACGCAGTATTTT
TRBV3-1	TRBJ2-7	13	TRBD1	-	CASSQDDRAEQYF	TGTGCCAGCAGCCAAGATGACAGGGCAGAACAGTACTTC
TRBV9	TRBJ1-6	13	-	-	CASSGEKNSPLHF	TGTGCCAGCAGCGGTGAGAAGAATTCACCCCTCCACTTT
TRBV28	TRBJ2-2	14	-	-	CASSLGARAGELFF	TGTGCCAGCAGTTTAGGGGCTAGGGCCGGGGAGCTGTTTTTT
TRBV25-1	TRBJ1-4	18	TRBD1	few	CASSGSGTGPRMGEKLFF	TGTGCCAGCAGTGGGTCCGGGACAGGGCCAAGAATGGGTGAAAAACTGTTTTTT
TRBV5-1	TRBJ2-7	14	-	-	CASSGLGGAYEQYF	TGCGCCAGCAGCGGGTTGGGGGGCGCCTACGAGCAGTACTTC
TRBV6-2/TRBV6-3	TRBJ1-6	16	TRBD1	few	CASSYKTGSRSSPLHF	TGTGCCAGCAGTTACAAGACAGGGTCTAGGAGTTCACCCCTCCACTTT
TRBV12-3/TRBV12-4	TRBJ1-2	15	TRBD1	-	CASSQTGTGTVGYTF	TGTGCCAGCAGTCAGACTGGGACAGGGACGGTGGGCTACACCTTC
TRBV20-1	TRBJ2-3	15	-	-	CSARNIGRSTDTQYF	TGCAGTGCTAGGAACATTGGGCGGAGCACAGATACGCAGTATTTT
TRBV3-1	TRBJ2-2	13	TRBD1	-	CASIQGDTGELFF	TGTGCCAGCATCCAGGGGGACACCGGGGAGCTGTTTTTT
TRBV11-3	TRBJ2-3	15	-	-	CASSQIKTSTDTQYF	TGTGCCAGCAGCCAAATCAAAACTAGCACAGATACGCAGTATTTT
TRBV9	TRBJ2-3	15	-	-	CASSVAAGTADTQYF	TGTGCCAGCAGCGTAGCCGCGGGGACAGCAGATACGCAGTATTTT
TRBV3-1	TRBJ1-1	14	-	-	CASGRIGGDTEAFF	TGTGCCAGCGGAAGGATAGGGGGGGACACTGAAGCTTTCTTT
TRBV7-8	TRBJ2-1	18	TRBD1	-	CASSLITAARGRLNEQFF	TGTGCCAGCAGCTTAATAACGGCAGCCAGGGGGCGTTTAAATGAGCAGTTCTTC
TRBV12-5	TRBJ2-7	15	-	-	CASGSRPLSQREQYF	TGTGCTAGTGGGTCCCGGCCCCTTAGTCAAAGGGAGCAGTACTTC
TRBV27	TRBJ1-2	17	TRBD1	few	CASRNPIGQGENYGYTF	TGTGCCAGCAGAAATCCTATAGGCCAGGGGGAAAACTATGGCTACACCTTC
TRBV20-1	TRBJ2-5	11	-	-	CSAGRGETQYF	TGCAGTGCTGGCAGGGGAGAGACCCAGTACTTC